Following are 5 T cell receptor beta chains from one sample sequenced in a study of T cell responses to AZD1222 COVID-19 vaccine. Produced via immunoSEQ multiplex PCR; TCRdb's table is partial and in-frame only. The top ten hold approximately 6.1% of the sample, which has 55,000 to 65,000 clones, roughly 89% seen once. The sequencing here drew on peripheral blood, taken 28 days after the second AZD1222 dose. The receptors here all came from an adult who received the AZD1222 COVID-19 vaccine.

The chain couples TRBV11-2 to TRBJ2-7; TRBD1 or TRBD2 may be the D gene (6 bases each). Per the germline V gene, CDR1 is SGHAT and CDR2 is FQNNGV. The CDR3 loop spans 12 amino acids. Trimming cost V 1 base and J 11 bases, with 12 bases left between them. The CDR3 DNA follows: TGTGCCAGCAGCTTAGCGTCAGGGGAGGAGTACTTC. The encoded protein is CASSLASGEEYF.

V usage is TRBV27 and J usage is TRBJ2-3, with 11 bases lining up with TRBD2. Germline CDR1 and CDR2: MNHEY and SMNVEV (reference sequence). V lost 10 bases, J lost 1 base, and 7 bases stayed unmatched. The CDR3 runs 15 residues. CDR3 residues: CATLPGLAGTDTQYF. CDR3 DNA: TGTGCCACCTTGCCGGGACTAGCGGGCACAGATACGCAGTATTTT.

In DNA, the CDR3 is TGTGCCAGCAGTGAGGGACCGGGAGGAGTTGAAAAACTGTTTTTT. It codes for CASSEGPGGVEKLFF. The chain has TRBV6-1 and TRBJ1-4; tentatively, D is TRBD1 (5 bases). Per the germline V gene, CDR1 is MNHNS and CDR2 is SASEGT. CDR3 length: 15 residues. Trimming stripped 3 bases from V and 7 bases from J, with 15 bases between.

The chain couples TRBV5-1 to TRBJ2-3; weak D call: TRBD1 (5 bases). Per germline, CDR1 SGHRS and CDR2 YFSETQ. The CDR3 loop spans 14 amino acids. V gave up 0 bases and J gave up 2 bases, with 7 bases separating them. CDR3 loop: CASSLGQNTDTQYF. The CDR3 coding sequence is TGCGCCAGCAGCTTGGGACAGAACACAGATACGCAGTATTTT. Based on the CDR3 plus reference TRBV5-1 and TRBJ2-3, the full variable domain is KAGVTQTPRYLIKTRGQQVTLSCSPISGHRSVSWYQQTPGQGLQFLFEYFSETQRNKGNFPGRFSGRQFSNSRSEMNVSTLELGDSALYLCASSLGQNTDTQYFGPGTRLTVL.

The CDR3 is CASGDSNQPQHF. CDR3 coding DNA: TGTGCCAGCGGGGACAGCAATCAGCCCCAGCATTTT. The J gene is TRBJ1-5, the V gene TRBV18, with a weak D call TRBD1 (5 bases). Per the germline V gene, CDR1 is KGHSH and CDR2 is LQKENI. The V end lost 8 bases, the J end lost 1 base, and 6 bases lay between the germline ends. The CDR3 has 12 amino acids.